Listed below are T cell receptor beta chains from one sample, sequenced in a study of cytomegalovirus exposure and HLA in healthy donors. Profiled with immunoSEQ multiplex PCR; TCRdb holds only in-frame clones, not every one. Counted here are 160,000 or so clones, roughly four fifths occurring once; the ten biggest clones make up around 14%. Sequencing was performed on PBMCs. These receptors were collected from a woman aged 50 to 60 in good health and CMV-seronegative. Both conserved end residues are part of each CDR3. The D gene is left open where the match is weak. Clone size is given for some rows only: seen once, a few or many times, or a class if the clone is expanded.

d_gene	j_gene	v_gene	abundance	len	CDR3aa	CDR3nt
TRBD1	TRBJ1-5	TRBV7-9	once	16	CASSGRGQGGNQPQHF	TGTGCCAGCAGCGGACGCGGACAGGGTGGCAATCAGCCCCAGCATTTT
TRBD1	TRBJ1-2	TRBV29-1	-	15	CSVDRDSQLPYGYTF	TGCAGCGTCGACCGGGACAGCCAACTACCCTATGGCTACACCTTC
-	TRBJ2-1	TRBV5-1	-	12	CASSPGSVEQFF	TGCGCCAGCAGCCCGGGAAGTGTTGAGCAGTTCTTC
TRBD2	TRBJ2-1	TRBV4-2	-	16	CASSQEVLAGGREQFF	TGTGCCAGCAGCCAAGAGGTATTAGCGGGGGGCAGGGAGCAGTTCTTC
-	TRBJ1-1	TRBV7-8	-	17	CASSLKGPGDWVTEAFF	TGTGCCAGCAGCTTAAAGGGGCCGGGGGATTGGGTCACTGAAGCTTTCTTT
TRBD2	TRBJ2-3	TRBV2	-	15	CASNSWGGGTDTQYF	TGTGCCAGCAACTCTTGGGGGGGAGGCACAGATACGCAGTATTTT
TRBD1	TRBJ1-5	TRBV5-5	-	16	CASSLTWTGSNQPQHF	TGTGCCAGCAGCCTGACTTGGACAGGGAGTAATCAGCCCCAGCATTTT
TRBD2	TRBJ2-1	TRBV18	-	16	CASSPLAGGLGNEQFF	TGTGCCAGCTCACCCCTAGCGGGGGGCCTGGGGAATGAGCAGTTCTTC
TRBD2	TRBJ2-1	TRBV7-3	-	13	CASSQGLYNEQFF	TGTGCCAGCAGCCAGGGACTATACAATGAGCAGTTCTTC
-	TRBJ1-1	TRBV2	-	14	CASSAGTTSTEAFF	TGTGCCAGCAGCGCCGGGACTACAAGCACTGAAGCTTTCTTT